What follows are 9 T cell receptor beta chains derived from one specimen sequenced in a study of regulatory T cells in long-lasting Graves disease. Time point given: persistent/refractory GD, antithyroid drugs over 5 years with positive TRAb. There was RNA extracted from PBMCs, and the TCR library was made from it. iRepertoire HTBI primers and Arm-PCR of CDR3 regions built TCR beta libraries. TCRdb re-called the multiplex PCR reads through MiXCR, storing one row per CDR3 protein. This table holds a few hundred thousand distinct CDR3 sequences, about 20% found once. This sample comprised peripheral blood mononuclear cells (PBMCs), obtained when the disease was refractory, from a patient treated with antithyroid drugs. The receptors stem from a female donor with Graves disease.

This chain connects TRBV19 to TRBJ2-7; 11 nucleotides line up with TRBD2. The germline V gene encodes CDR1 LNHDA and CDR2 SQIVND (reference sequence). V dropped 7 bases and J dropped 2; count of bases not matched to a gene: 7. The CDR3 has 15 residues. The CDR3, as DNA: TGTGCCAGTAAAAGGACTAGCGGGTTAACCTACGAGCAGTACTTC. Translated: CASKRTSGLTYEQYF.

This clonotype has just a few counts. The junction differs from germline at one of its ends, possibly a read error. V gene TRBV2 combines with J gene TRBJ2-7, with TRBD2 matching over 11 bases. The CDR3 spans 14 residues. The germline gives CDR1 SNHLY, CDR2 FYNNEI. The CDR3 region has the DNA TGTGCCAGCAGAATGACTAGCGGGAAGTACGGGCAGTACTTC. As protein: CASRMTSGKYGQYF.

This clonotype appeared many times. The chain employs TRBV2 and TRBJ2-7, with 8 bases that match TRBD2. The trim removed 8 bases at V and 3 bases at J, leaving 15 bases unmatched. The CDR3 covers 16 residues. Germline V gene sequence: CDR1 SNHLY, CDR2 FYNNEI. The CDR3 bases are TGTGCCAGCGCGGTGGGGCCAGCGGGAGAGGGCTACGAGCAGTACTTC. Translated: CASAVGPAGEGYEQYF.

The table lists this clonotype with many counts. The CDR3: CASKRIGGLAGEETQYF. The CDR3, as DNA: TGTGCCAGCAAACGAATCGGGGGACTAGCGGGAGAAGAGACCCAGTACTTC. The chain joins TRBV6-1 to TRBJ2-5; 14 bases match TRBD2. The germline CDR1 and CDR2 sequences are MNHNS and SASEGT. The CDR3 contains 17 residues. Germline trimming cut 7 bases from V and 3 bases from J; bases unmatched to any gene: 10.

This clonotype was seen a few times. In nucleotides, the CDR3 is TGCGCCAGCAAAGCCATACGGGACGGGGAGCTGTTTTTT. Its protein is CASKAIRDGELFF. The V gene is TRBV5-1, the J gene TRBJ2-2; D is possibly TRBD2 (5 bases). Trimming took off 6 bases at V and 7 bases at J, with 13 bases between the two ends. This CDR3 region has 13 residues. Per the germline V gene, CDR1 is SGHRS and CDR2 is YFSETQ.

This clonotype was observed many times. The V gene is TRBV3-1, the J gene TRBJ1-4; D may be TRBD1 (5 bases). The CDR3 is made up of 15 amino acids. V dropped 4 bases and J dropped 5 bases, with 14 bases sitting between them. CDR1 LGHDT and CDR2 YNNKEL come from the germline V gene (reference sequence). CDR3 sequence reads: CASSPRFGGNEKLFF. The CDR3 coding sequence is TGTGCCAGCAGCCCACGCTTTGGGGGAAATGAAAAACTGTTTTTT.

This clonotype was seen many times. V usage is TRBV6-2 or TRBV6-3 and J usage is TRBJ2-5; D is ambiguous. V dropped 6 bases and J dropped 10 bases, with 12 bases sitting between them. The V gene's germline CDR1 is MNHEY and CDR2 SVGEGT. The CDR3 length is 11 residues. Written as DNA, the CDR3 is TGTGCCAGCAGAGGATCTGGGCACCAGTACTTC. This sequence encodes CASRGSGHQYF.

This clonotype was detected many times. The chain uses TRBV12-3 or TRBV12-4 and TRBJ2-5; 11 bases are a match to TRBD2. CDR3 length: 15 amino acids. The V segment lost 6 bases and the J segment 4 bases; nucleotides outside the gene matches: 7. The CDR3 DNA is TGTGCCAGCAGAGTTAGCGGGAGGGCTCGAGAGACCCAGTACTTC. It specifies CASRVSGRARETQYF.

The V call is TRBV5-1, the J call TRBJ1-4; D not resolved. This CDR3 is built from 15 residues. Germline CDR1 is SGHRS and CDR2 is YFSETQ. V shed 0 bases and J shed 0 bases, with 6 bases lying between them. CDR3 in amino acids: CASSLESTTNEKLFF. The CDR3 DNA reads as TGCGCCAGCAGCTTGGAGTCAACAACTAATGAAAAACTGTTTTTT.